A single sample gave rise to the 9 T cell receptor beta chains below, sequenced in a study of T cells expressing NK-cell markers. TCRdb derives one entry per CDR3 protein from the 5' RACE reads, leaving out DNA. The sample holds about 260,000 distinct CDR3 sequences. The sequencing sample was made of blood T cells: a sorted CD56 or NKG2C T cell subset, CD4+ or CD8+ T cells, or bulk PBMC T cells (not recorded which). These receptor sequences come from a woman between 18 and 69 years old in good health.

V gene TRBV6-5 combines with J gene TRBJ2-2. There are 15 residues in the CDR3. The V gene's germline CDR1 is MNHEY and CDR2 SVGAGI. The CDR3 region is CASSYRPANTGELFF.

The chain carries TRBV5-1 and TRBJ2-5; TCRdb names TRBD1, which stays unverified in the absence of DNA. Germline-derived CDR1 and CDR2 are SGHRS and YFSETQ. This CDR3 spans 14 amino acids. The chain's CDR3 is CASSRGDRDETQYF.

The chain combines TRBV5-1 with TRBJ2-3. CDR1 and CDR2 (germline): SGHRS, YFSETQ. The CDR3 is 14 residues long. CDR3 sequence reads: CASSLRTGTDTQYF.

The CDR3 is CSARGQGALGNQPQHF. The chain joins TRBV20-1 to TRBJ1-5; lacking DNA, the TRBD1 call made by TCRdb goes unchecked. CDR1 and CDR2 from the germline V gene are DFQATT and SNEGSKA (reference sequence). The CDR3 spans 16 residues.

The V gene is TRBV20-1, the J gene TRBJ2-3; the D call of TRBD1 rests on TCRdb alone, since no DNA is present to check it. The CDR3 covers 12 residues. Per the germline V gene, CDR1 is DFQATT and CDR2 is SNEGSKA (reference sequence). The CDR3 protein is CSAGGGKDTQYF.

V is TRBV5-1 and J is TRBJ2-1. CDR3 length: 14 residues. Germline V lookup: CDR1 SGHRS, CDR2 YFSETQ. The CDR3: CASSLAGYHNEQFF.

The rearrangement joins TRBV30 to TRBJ1-2. Germline CDR1 is GTSNPN and CDR2 is SVGIG (reference sequence). The CDR3 loop spans 12 amino acids. The CDR3 region is CAWSVSSYGYTF.

The gene calls are TRBV12-3 or TRBV12-4 and TRBJ1-3. CDR3 size: 14 residues. CDR3 in amino acids: CASSFLASGNTIYF.

The chain uses TRBV6-5 and TRBJ1-1; without DNA, the TCRdb call of TRBD1 cannot be checked. Germline values: CDR1 MNHEY, CDR2 SVGAGI. The CDR3 loop spans 17 amino acids. CDR3 sequence: CASSYLGTGGTNTEAFF.